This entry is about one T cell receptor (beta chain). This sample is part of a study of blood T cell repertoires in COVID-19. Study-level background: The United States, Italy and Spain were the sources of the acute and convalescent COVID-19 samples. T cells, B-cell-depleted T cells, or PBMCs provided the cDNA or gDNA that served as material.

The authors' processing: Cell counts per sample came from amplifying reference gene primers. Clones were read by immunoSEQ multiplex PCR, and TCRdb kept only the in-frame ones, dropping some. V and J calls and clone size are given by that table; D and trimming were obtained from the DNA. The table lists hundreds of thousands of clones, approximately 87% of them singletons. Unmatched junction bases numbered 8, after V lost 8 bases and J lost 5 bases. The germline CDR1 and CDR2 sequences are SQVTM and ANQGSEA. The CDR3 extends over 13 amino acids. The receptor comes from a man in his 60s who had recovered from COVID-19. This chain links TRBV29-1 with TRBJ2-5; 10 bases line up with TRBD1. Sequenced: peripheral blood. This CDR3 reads CSSRQGALETQYF. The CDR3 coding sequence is TGCAGCTCACGACAGGGGGCTTTGGAGACCCAGTACTTC.